This T cell receptor beta chain was sequenced during a study of T cell repertoires in cytomegalovirus infection. Across the whole study: Through public TCR beta signatures, both CMV infection and matching HLA type were indicated.

TCRdb re-derived calls from the reads in MiXCR, one entry per CDR3 protein. This table holds about half a million distinct CDR3 sequences, under 45% found once. Study-level points and caveats: HLA-C-restricted CMV clonotypes gave the most frequent clonotype in two of eight donors.

This CDR3 has 15 residues. Germline V gene lookup returns CDR1 SNHLY and CDR2 FYNNEI. The germline V and J ends were trimmed by 6 bases and 7 bases, with 18 bases remaining between them. This clonotype has only one observation. Its antigen is undetermined. This chain joins TRBV2 and TRBJ2-2, with a tentative D call TRBD2 (7 bases). The sequencing here drew on cultured PBMCs, taken from culture after CMV antigen stimulation. The receptor was isolated from a human donor in good health (CMV status not recorded). Some clones in this sample may be carry-over from other donors' samples. The CDR3 spells CASRLGGLINGELFF. DNA for the CDR3: TGTGCCAGCAGGTTGGGGGGGCTTATCAACGGGGAGCTGTTTTTT.